This TCR beta chain was identified in a study of OX40 agonist ivuxolimab in advanced cancers. In the study overall: Ivuxolimab is an agonistic anti-OX40 (CD134) antibody, and patients were treated with it. Each dose-escalation patient presented with hepatocellular carcinoma, melanoma, renal cell or head and neck cancer.

Clones were sequenced by immunoSEQ multiplex PCR, and TCRdb holds only the in-frame ones, with some missing. Of more than 20,000 clones in the sample, under 75% were seen once. At baseline, cycle 4 day 1, and cycle 7 day 1, blood was sampled. V was cut by 2 bases and J by 4 bases, with 9 bases left in between. The CDR3 runs to 13 residues. In germline, CDR1 is SGHNT, CDR2 YYREEE (reference sequence). This specimen was CD4+ or CD8+ T cells sorted from blood, taken in a trial of the OX40 agonist ivuxolimab. The receptor comes from an adult with an advanced solid tumor such as melanoma, head and neck, liver or kidney cancer. The chain has TRBV5-4 and TRBJ1-2, with a weak D call TRBD1 (6 bases). CDR3 in amino acids: CASSFGTLYGYTF. CDR3 coding DNA: TGTGCCAGCAGCTTCGGGACACTCTATGGCTACACCTTC.